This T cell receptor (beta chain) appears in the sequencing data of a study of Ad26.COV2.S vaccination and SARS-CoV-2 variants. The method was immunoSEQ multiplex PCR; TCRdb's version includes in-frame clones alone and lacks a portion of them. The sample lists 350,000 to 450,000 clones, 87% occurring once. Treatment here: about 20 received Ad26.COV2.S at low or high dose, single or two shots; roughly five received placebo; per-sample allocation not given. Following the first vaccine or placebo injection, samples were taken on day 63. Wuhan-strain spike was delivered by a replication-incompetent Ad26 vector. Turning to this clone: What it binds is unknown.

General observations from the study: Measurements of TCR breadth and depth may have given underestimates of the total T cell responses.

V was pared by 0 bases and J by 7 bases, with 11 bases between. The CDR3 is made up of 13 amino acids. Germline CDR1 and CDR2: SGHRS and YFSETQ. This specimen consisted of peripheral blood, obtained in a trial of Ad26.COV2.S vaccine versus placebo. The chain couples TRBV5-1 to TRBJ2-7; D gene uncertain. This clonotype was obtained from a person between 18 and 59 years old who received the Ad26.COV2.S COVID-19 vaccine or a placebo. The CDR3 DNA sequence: TGCGCCAGCAGCTTGGACCCTAACCGGGAGCAGTACTTC. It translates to CASSLDPNREQYF. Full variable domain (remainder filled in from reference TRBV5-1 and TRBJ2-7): KAGVTQTPRYLIKTRGQQVTLSCSPISGHRSVSWYQQTPGQGLQFLFEYFSETQRNKGNFPGRFSGRQFSNSRSEMNVSTLELGDSALYLCASSLDPNREQYFGPGTRLTVT.